Listed here are 19 T cell receptor beta chains from one sample, sequenced in a study of shared clonotypes between healthy human individuals. TCRdb keeps only in-frame clones here, not all; method: immunoSEQ multiplex PCR. The sample lists around 980,000 clones; 78% were seen once. The sequenced sample consisted of memory CD4+ T cells from PBMCs. The subset was: CD45RA-negative fraction. Receptor source: a man aged 18 to 29 in good health. Some clones in this sample may be carry-over from other donors' samples.

The chain uses TRBV27 and TRBJ1-1; 7 nucleotides agree with TRBD1. This CDR3 is 13 amino acids long. V shed 4 bases and J 9 bases; nucleotides not matched to a gene: 8. Germline assignment: CDR1 MNHEY and CDR2 SMNVEV (reference sequence). DNA for the CDR3: TGTGCCAGCAGTTACAGGACAGGTGGCCAAGCTTTCTTT. It is translated as CASSYRTGGQAFF.

The chain couples TRBV5-4 to TRBJ1-5; D gene ambiguous. V was clipped by 4 bases and J by 4 bases, with 18 bases between them. The V gene's germline CDR1 is SGHNT and CDR2 YYREEE (reference sequence). The CDR3 is made up of 16 amino acids. CDR3 coding DNA: TGTGCCAGCAGCCAAGGCAACCAAGGCCGTAATCAGCCCCAGCATTTT. This translates into CASSQGNQGRNQPQHF.

V gene TRBV30 combines with J gene TRBJ2-1, with a weak D call TRBD2 (6 bases). Germline lookup yields CDR1 GTSNPN and CDR2 SVGIG (reference sequence). CDR3 length equals 13 residues. Trimming took 3 bases from V and 2 from J, leaving 8 bases between them. CDR3: CAWREGPYNEQFF. CDR3 sequence (DNA): TGTGCCTGGAGGGAGGGACCCTACAATGAGCAGTTCTTC.

This clone has only one observation. The rearrangement links TRBV28 to TRBJ1-3; D is undetermined. V was cut by 6 bases and J by 6 bases, with 6 bases left in between. CDR3 length: 11 amino acids. The V gene's germline CDR1 is MDHEN and CDR2 SYDVKM. The CDR3: CASSVKNTIYF. CDR3 coding DNA: TGTGCCAGCAGCGTTAAAAACACCATATATTTT. The full variable domain, completed using reference TRBV28 and TRBJ1-3, is DVKVTQSSRYLVKRTGEKVFLECVQDMDHENMFWYRQDPGLGLRLIYFSYDVKMKEKGDIPEGYSVSREKKERFSLILESASTNQTSMYLCASSVKNTIYFGEGSWLTVV.

This clone turned up a few times. CDR3 loop: CASSTKGSSGNTIYF. For the CDR3, the DNA is TGTGCCAGCAGCACCAAAGGGAGCTCTGGAAACACCATATATTTT. The chain links TRBV9 to TRBJ1-3; no clear D gene. This CDR3 spans 15 amino acids. Germline-derived CDR1 and CDR2 are SGDLS and YYNGEE. V was trimmed by 4 bases and J by 0 bases, leaving 11 bases between them.

This chain connects TRBV5-4 to TRBJ2-4; possible D gene TRBD2, 6 bases. Trimming pared 4 bases from V and 6 bases from J, leaving 17 bases between. CDR1 is SGHNT and CDR2 is YYREEE in the germline V gene (reference sequence). The CDR3 spans 15 residues. CDR3 bases: TGTGCCAGCAGCCAACGAACGGGAGTCGGAAACATTCAGTACTTC. This codes for CASSQRTGVGNIQYF.

This chain uses TRBV6-5 with TRBJ1-2; 7 bases agree with TRBD1. Germline lookup yields CDR1 MNHEY and CDR2 SVGAGI. The CDR3 consists of 12 residues. Germline trimming cut 6 bases from V and 8 bases from J; bases unmatched to any gene: 6. The CDR3, as DNA: TGTGCCAGCAGCCCCGACAGGGTCGGCTACACCTTC. It codes for CASSPDRVGYTF.

A few counts support this clone. A much larger clone lies one base from this, so it may be a read error. Other DNA sequences in the sample encode the same CDR3. V is TRBV4-1 and J is TRBJ1-2; 8 positions match TRBD1. The CDR3 sequence is 12 residues long. The V and J ends lost 5 bases and 5 bases, in that order; junction bases with no gene match: 1. The germline V gene encodes CDR1 MGHRA and CDR2 YSYEKL. CDR3 sequence (DNA): TGCGCCAGCAGCAGGACAGGGTATGGCTACACCTTC. Protein: CASSRTGYGYTF.

Turning to this clone: Other nucleotide sequences in the sample specify the same CDR3. The J gene is TRBJ1-1, the V gene TRBV11-3, with D tentatively TRBD1 (5 bases). The V gene's germline CDR1 is SGHNT and CDR2 YENEEA. V lost 5 bases to trimming and J lost 3 bases, with 10 bases between them. The CDR3 is 13 residues long. The DNA for the CDR3 is TGTGCCAGCAGCCGCATGGGGCACACTGAAGCTTTCTTT. This translates into CASSRMGHTEAFF.

The chain uses TRBV2 and TRBJ2-3; the match to TRBD1 covers 10 bases. The CDR3 contains 15 residues. V lost 10 bases, J lost 8 bases, and 15 bases stayed unmatched. The V gene's germline CDR1 is SNHLY and CDR2 FYNNEI. The CDR3 DNA is TGTGCCACCGGGCGTGACAGGGGGCTAATTGGTACGCAGTATTTT. Translating it yields CATGRDRGLIGTQYF.

This clone has ten or more counts. V and J are TRBV7-2 and TRBJ2-5; D possibly matches TRBD1 or TRBD2 (5 bases each). Trimming removed 5 bases at V and 4 bases at J, with 23 bases between. This CDR3 is 17 amino acids long. Germline-derived CDR1 and CDR2 are SGHTA and FQGNSA. CDR3 coding DNA: TGTGCCAGCAGCCGAGAACGGGGCAGGGTTGTCCGAGAGACCCAGTACTTC. The encoded protein is CASSRERGRVVRETQYF.

Here the CDR3 reads CASSPFGSGSRQETQYF. The CDR3 DNA follows: TGTGCCAGCAGCCCCTTCGGTAGCGGGAGTCGCCAAGAGACCCAGTACTTC. V and J are TRBV7-9 and TRBJ2-5, with 9 positions matching TRBD2. The CDR3 extends over 17 amino acids. CDR1 and CDR2 from the germline V gene are SEHNR and FQNEAQ (reference sequence). Losses at the gene ends were 5 bases for V and 1 base for J; bases not matched to a gene: 11. Supplemented by reference TRBV7-9 and TRBJ2-5, the full variable domain reads DTGVSQNPRHKITKRGQNVTFRCDPISEHNRLYWYRQTLGQGPEFLTYFQNEAQLEKSRLLSDRFSAERPKGSFSTLEIQRTEQGDSAMYLCASSPFGSGSRQETQYFGPGTRLLVL.

The J gene is TRBJ2-1, the V gene TRBV28, with TRBD2 identical over 9 bases. After removal of 3 bases from V and 3 bases from J, the junction contained 6 bases not matched to a gene. The CDR3 covers 16 residues. CDR1 is MDHEN, CDR2 SYDVKM, per germline. This CDR3 reads CASSFLAGVVYNEQFF. CDR3 nucleotides: TGTGCCAGCAGTTTTTTAGCGGGAGTAGTCTACAATGAGCAGTTCTTC.

This clone was seen once. This chain connects TRBV27 to TRBJ1-4, with D tentatively TRBD1 (6 bases). There are 14 residues in the CDR3. Germline CDR1 MNHEY, CDR2 SMNVEV (reference sequence). Between the trimmed V and J ends, which lost 6 bases and 5 bases, there was a span of 13 bases. The CDR3 bases are TGTGCCAGCAGGGGGGCAGACCCCAATGAAAAACTGTTTTTT. It is translated as CASRGADPNEKLFF.

To note about this clone: This sample also contains other DNA sequences that code for the same CDR3. The chain combines TRBV5-1 with TRBJ1-3; D call uncertain. Germline V CDR1 and CDR2: SGHRS, YFSETQ. V dropped 0 bases and J dropped 2 bases, with 6 bases sitting between them. The CDR3 totals 14 residues. As DNA, the CDR3 is TGCGCCAGCAGCTTGGCTGGGGCTGGAAACACCATATATTTT. This encodes CASSLAGAGNTIYF.

This rearrangement joins TRBV5-1 to TRBJ2-3; the D is unclear. This CDR3 is built from 13 residues. Germline V gene sequence: CDR1 SGHRS, CDR2 YFSETQ. V lost 1 base and J 4 bases, leaving 7 bases between the germline ends. In DNA, the CDR3 is TGCGCCAGCAGCTTGCGCTGGCCAGATACGCAGTATTTT. This encodes CASSLRWPDTQYF. Full variable domain (remainder filled in from reference TRBV5-1 and TRBJ2-3): KAGVTQTPRYLIKTRGQQVTLSCSPISGHRSVSWYQQTPGQGLQFLFEYFSETQRNKGNFPGRFSGRQFSNSRSEMNVSTLELGDSALYLCASSLRWPDTQYFGPGTRLTVL.

J is TRBJ2-5 and V is TRBV5-6; TRBD2 agrees at 9 bases. Trimming took 3 bases from V and 2 from J; bases not matched to a gene: 2. CDR1 and CDR2 from the germline V gene are SGHDT and YYEEEE. The CDR3 is made up of 14 amino acids. The CDR3 sequence is CASSWTSVQETQYF. In DNA form, the CDR3 reads TGTGCCAGCAGCTGGACTAGCGTACAAGAGACCCAGTACTTC.

As for this clone: A read error is likely here: a far larger clone is one base away. Different DNA sequences within this sample yield the same CDR3. This chain joins TRBV2 and TRBJ2-5; no definite D call. Germline V gene lookup returns CDR1 SNHLY and CDR2 FYNNEI. The CDR3 length is 14 residues. The CDR3 region is CASMGPPRAETQYF. The CDR3 DNA reads TGTGCCAGCATGGGCCCCCCCCGCGCGGAGACTCAGTACTTC.

This chain connects TRBV6-1 to TRBJ2-7; 9 bases align to TRBD1. The V and J ends lost 7 bases and 2 bases, in that order; junction bases with no gene match: 9. Germline CDR1 MNHNS, CDR2 SASEGT. The CDR3 is 15 residues long. In DNA form, the CDR3 reads TGTGCCAGCATATCCCGGGACAGGGTGCCCTACGAGCAGTACTTC. Translating gives CASISRDRVPYEQYF.